These T cell receptor beta chains were read from a single sample in a study of CD8 T cells in ankylosing spondylitis. TCRdb reprocessed the 5' RACE reads via MiXCR and lists one record per CDR3 protein. This sample yields tens of thousands of distinct CDR3 sequences, of which 27% are seen a single time; roughly three fifths belongs to the top ten. The sample comprised blood, either unsorted or a sorted T cell fraction (not recorded which). These receptors were taken from a male donor with ankylosing spondylitis or in good health (not recorded which). CDR3s include the opening cysteine and the closing phenylalanine or tryptophan. D genes are given only for firm matches. A clone size is listed for some rows: how often the clone was seen (once, few, many), or a class if it is expanded.

cdr3_aa cdr3_nt cdr3_length d_call j_call v_call clone_size
CASTSKRLGLAGVGTDTQYF TGTGCCAGCACCTCAAAAAGATTGGGCCTAGCGGGAGTCGGCACAGATACGCAGTATTTT 20 TRBD2 TRBJ2-3 TRBV12-3/TRBV12-4 -
CASSEYRGQQETQYF TGCGCCAGCAGCGAGTACCGGGGACAGCAAGAGACCCAGTACTTC 15 TRBD1 TRBJ2-5 TRBV5-1 -
CASSPGELNTGELFF TGCGCCAGCAGCCCAGGAGAGCTAAACACCGGGGAGCTGTTTTTT 15 - TRBJ2-2 TRBV5-1 many
CSASRPGGGMNTEAFF TGCAGTGCTAGCCGGCCAGGCGGGGGGATGAACACTGAAGCTTTCTTT 16 - TRBJ1-1 TRBV20-1 -
CSGGNREAVNEQFF TGCAGTGGGGGGAACAGGGAGGCGGTCAATGAGCAGTTCTTC 14 - TRBJ2-1 TRBV20-1 -
CASSQNLIGRAKETQYF TGTGCCAGCAGCCAGAATTTGATCGGGAGGGCCAAAGAGACCCAGTACTTC 17 TRBD2 TRBJ2-5 TRBV4-2 few
CASSLAQASRWANGLTF TGTGCCAGCAGCTTAGCACAGGCTTCAAGATGGGCCAACGGCCTGACTTTC 17 - TRBJ2-6 TRBV7-6 -
CSAAQGAYSNQPQHF TGCAGTGCTGCCCAGGGCGCGTATAGCAATCAGCCCCAGCATTTT 15 - TRBJ1-5 TRBV20-1 -
CASSHGGYTF TGTGCCAGCAGCCACGGGGGCTACACCTTC 10 - TRBJ1-2 TRBV5-5 -
CASSSWGSDEQFF TGCGCCAGCAGTTCTTGGGGTTCGGATGAGCAGTTCTTC 13 - TRBJ2-1 TRBV10-1 once
CASSPVTGNNEQFF TGCGCCAGCAGCCCTGTTACAGGGAACAATGAGCAGTTCTTC 14 - TRBJ2-1 TRBV5-1 few
CSARTSGDTDTQYF TGCAGTGCTAGAACTAGCGGGGACACAGATACGCAGTATTTT 14 TRBD2 TRBJ2-3 TRBV20-1 many
CASSYFLGLAGAYEQYF TGTGCCAGCAGTTACTTTCTCGGACTAGCGGGTGCCTACGAGCAGTACTTC 17 TRBD2 TRBJ2-7 TRBV6-8 -
CASLSLRDRAQYSNQPQHF TGCGCCAGCCTATCTCTGAGGGACAGGGCCCAGTATAGCAATCAGCCCCAGCATTTT 19 TRBD1 TRBJ1-5 TRBV5-1 -
CASSLGVGDIQYF TGCGCCAGCAGCTTGGGCGTGGGGGACATTCAGTACTTC 13 - TRBJ2-4 TRBV5-1 -
CASSPTRRDREYEAFF TGTGCCAGCAGTCCTACAAGGAGAGACAGGGAATATGAAGCTTTCTTT 16 TRBD1 TRBJ1-1 TRBV27 many
CSVSLDTEAFF TGCAGCGTTAGTTTGGACACTGAAGCTTTCTTT 11 - TRBJ1-1 TRBV29-1 -
CASGQIGFPEAFF TGTGCCAGCGGACAAATAGGGTTTCCTGAAGCTTTCTTT 13 - TRBJ1-1 TRBV27 -
CASSEAQGVGETQYF TGTGCTAGCAGCGAAGCACAGGGTGTAGGTGAGACCCAGTACTTC 15 - TRBJ2-5 TRBV7-7 -
CAISGRGARTDTQYF TGTGCCATCAGTGGGCGCGGGGCCCGCACAGATACGCAGTATTTT 15 - TRBJ2-3 TRBV10-3 few
CSASSQRSYNSPLHF TGCAGTGCTAGTTCGCAACGCTCCTATAATTCACCCCTCCACTTT 15 - TRBJ1-6 TRBV20-1 -
CASSRGEDTQYF TGTGCCAGCTCCAGGGGTGAGGATACGCAGTATTTT 12 - TRBJ2-3 TRBV18 few
CSARDRWPLGDTQYF TGCAGTGCTAGAGATCGATGGCCCCTGGGTGATACGCAGTATTTT 15 - TRBJ2-3 TRBV20-1 many
CASSREAAAGTGELFF TGTGCCAGCAGTAGAGAGGCGGCCGCGGGCACCGGGGAGCTGTTTTTT 16 - TRBJ2-2 TRBV6-1 -
CASSWGQGSTYNEQFF TGCGCCAGCAGCTGGGGGCAGGGTTCAACCTACAATGAGCAGTTCTTC 16 - TRBJ2-1 TRBV5-1 -
CASSLVGPMQETQYF TGTGCCAGCAGCTTAGTGGGCCCTATGCAAGAGACCCAGTACTTC 15 - TRBJ2-5 TRBV7-8 few
CSVSPAGGSTEAFF TGCAGCGTTTCACCTGCTGGGGGATCCACTGAAGCTTTCTTT 14 - TRBJ1-1 TRBV29-1 many
CASSLEPMGQGMNEQFF TGTGCCAGCAGCTTGGAACCCATGGGACAGGGGATGAATGAGCAGTTCTTC 17 TRBD1 TRBJ2-1 TRBV5-5 -